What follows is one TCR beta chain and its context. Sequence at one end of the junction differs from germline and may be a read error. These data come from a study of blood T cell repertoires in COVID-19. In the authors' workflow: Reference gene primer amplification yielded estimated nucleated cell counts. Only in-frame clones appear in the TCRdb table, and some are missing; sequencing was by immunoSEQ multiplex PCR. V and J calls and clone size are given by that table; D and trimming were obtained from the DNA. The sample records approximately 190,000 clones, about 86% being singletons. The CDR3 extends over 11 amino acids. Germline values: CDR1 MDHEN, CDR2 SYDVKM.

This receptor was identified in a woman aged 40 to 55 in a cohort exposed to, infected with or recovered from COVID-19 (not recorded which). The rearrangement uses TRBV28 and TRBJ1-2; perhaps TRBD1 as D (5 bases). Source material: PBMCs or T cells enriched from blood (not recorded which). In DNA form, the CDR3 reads TGTGCCAGCTGGGGGGTGGACGGGGCAGACTTC. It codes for CASWGVDGADF.